This TCR beta chain appears in the sequencing data of a study of cytomegalovirus exposure and HLA in healthy donors. Comments on this clone: No antigen is known for it.

Notes on the study in general: Reportedly, cytomegalovirus status was diagnosed with high sensitivity and specificity.

PCR was performed using 60 Vbeta and 13 Jbeta primers. Assay used: immunoSEQ multiplex PCR; TCRdb lists only in-frame clones, some missing. Of around 62,000 clones in the sample, around 75% were seen once. The source is a man in his fifties or sixties in good health and CMV-seropositive. What was sequenced was PBMCs.

The CDR3 DNA sequence: TGTGCCAGCAGCTCTTCCGGGACTCACAATGAGCAGTTCTTC. Translating it yields CASSSSGTHNEQFF. The chain links TRBV5-5 to TRBJ2-1, with D maybe TRBD2 (6 bases). The CDR3 is made up of 14 amino acids. The germline V gene encodes CDR1 SGHKS and CDR2 YYEKEE (reference sequence). V dropped 3 bases and J dropped 5 bases, with 12 bases sitting between them.